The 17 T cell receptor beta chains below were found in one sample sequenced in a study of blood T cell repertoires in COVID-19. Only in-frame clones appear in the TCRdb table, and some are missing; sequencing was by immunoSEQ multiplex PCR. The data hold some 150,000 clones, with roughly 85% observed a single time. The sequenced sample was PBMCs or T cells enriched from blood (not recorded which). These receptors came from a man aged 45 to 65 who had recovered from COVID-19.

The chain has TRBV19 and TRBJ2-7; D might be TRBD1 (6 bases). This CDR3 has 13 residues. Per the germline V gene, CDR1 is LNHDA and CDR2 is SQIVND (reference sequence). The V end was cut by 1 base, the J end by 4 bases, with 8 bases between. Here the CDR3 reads CASSIGQGYEQYF. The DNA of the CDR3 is TGTGCCAGTAGTATAGGGCAGGGGTACGAGCAGTACTTC.

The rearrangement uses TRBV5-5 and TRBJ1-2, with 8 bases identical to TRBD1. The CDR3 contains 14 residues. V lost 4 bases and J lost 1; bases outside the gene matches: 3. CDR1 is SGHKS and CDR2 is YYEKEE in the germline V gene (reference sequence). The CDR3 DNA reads TGTGCCAGCAGCCACAGGGGGAGTAACTATGGCTACACCTTC. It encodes CASSHRGSNYGYTF.

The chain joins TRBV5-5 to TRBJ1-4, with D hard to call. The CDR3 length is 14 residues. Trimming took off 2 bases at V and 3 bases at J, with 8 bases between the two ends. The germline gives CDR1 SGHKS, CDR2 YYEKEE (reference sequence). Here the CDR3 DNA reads TGTGCCAGCAGCTTTCGTCCAGCTAATGAAAAACTGTTTTTT. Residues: CASSFRPANEKLFF.

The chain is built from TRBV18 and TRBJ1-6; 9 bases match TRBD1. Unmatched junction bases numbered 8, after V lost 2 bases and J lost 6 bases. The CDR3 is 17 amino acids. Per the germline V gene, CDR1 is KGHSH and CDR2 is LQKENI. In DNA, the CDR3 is TGTGCCAGCTCACCAGGGACAGGGACACGGATTAATTCACCCCTCCACTTT. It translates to CASSPGTGTRINSPLHF.

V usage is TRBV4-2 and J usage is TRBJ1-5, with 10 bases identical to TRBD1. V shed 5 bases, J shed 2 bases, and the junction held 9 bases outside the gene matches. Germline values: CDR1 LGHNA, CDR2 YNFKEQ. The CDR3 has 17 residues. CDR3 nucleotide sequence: TGTGCCAGCAGCACCAGGACAGGGGGAGAGGGCAATCAGCCCCAGCATTTT. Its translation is CASSTRTGGEGNQPQHF.

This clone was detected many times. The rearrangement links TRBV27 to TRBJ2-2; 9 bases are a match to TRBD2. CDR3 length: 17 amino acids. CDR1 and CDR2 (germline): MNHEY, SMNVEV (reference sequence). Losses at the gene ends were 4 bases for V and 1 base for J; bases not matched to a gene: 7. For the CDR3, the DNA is TGTGCCAGCAGTTACGAGCGGGGGGCCCGGAACACCGGGGAGCTGTTTTTT. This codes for CASSYERGARNTGELFF.

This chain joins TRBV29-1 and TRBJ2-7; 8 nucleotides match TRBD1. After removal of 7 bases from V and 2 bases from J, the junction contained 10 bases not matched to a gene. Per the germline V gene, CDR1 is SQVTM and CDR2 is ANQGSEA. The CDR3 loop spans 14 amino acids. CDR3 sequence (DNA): TGCAGCGAAAACGGACAGGGACAGACCTACGAGCAGTACGTC. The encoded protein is CSENGQGQTYEQYV.

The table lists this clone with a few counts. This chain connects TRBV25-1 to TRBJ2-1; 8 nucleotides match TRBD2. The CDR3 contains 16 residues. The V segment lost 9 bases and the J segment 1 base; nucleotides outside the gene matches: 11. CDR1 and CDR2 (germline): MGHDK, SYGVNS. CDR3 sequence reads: CASRTSSWGSYNEQFF. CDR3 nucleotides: TGTGCCAGTAGGACTAGCTCCTGGGGGTCCTACAATGAGCAGTTCTTC.

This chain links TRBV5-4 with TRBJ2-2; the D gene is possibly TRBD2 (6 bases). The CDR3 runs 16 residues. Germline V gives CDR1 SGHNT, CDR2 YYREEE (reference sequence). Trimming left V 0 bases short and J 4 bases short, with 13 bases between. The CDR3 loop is CASSLAIGGPTGELFF. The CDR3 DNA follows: TGTGCCAGCAGCTTGGCCATCGGGGGACCCACCGGGGAGCTGTTTTTT. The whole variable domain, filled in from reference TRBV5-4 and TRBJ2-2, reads ETGVTQSPTHLIKTRGQQVTLRCSSQSGHNTVSWYQQALGQGPQFIFQYYREEENGRGNFPPRFSGLQFPNYSSELNVNALELDDSALYLCASSLAIGGPTGELFFGEGSRLTVL.

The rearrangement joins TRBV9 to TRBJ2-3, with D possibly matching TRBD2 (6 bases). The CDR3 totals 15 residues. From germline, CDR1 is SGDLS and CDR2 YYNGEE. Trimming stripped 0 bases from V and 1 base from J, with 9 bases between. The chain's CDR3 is CASSVGLERTDTQYF. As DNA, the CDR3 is TGTGCCAGCAGCGTAGGACTAGAGCGCACAGATACGCAGTATTTT.

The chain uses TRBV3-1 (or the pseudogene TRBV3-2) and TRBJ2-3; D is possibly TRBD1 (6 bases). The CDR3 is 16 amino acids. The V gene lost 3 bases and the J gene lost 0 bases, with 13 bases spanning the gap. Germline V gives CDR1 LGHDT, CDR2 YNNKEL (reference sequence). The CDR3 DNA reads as TGTGCCAGCAGCCAGGCAGGGGACACTAGCACAGATACGCAGTATTTT. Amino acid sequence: CASSQAGDTSTDTQYF.

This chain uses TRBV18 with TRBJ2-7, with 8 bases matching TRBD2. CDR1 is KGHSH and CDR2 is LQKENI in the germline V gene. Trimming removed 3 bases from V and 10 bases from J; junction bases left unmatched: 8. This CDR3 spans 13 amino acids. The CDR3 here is CASSPPGLGNQYF. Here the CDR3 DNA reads TGTGCCAGCTCACCTCCGGGACTAGGAAACCAGTACTTC.

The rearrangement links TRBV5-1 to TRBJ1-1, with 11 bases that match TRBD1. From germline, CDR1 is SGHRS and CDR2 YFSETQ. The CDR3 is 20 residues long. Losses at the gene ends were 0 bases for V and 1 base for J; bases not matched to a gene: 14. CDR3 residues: CASSLGVGTGGVIANTEAFF. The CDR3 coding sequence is TGCGCCAGCAGCTTGGGTGTTGGGACAGGGGGTGTAATAGCGAACACTGAAGCTTTCTTT.

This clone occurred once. The CDR3 protein is CASSLDFGNYQPQHF. The CDR3 DNA reads TGTGCCAGCAGCTTAGATTTCGGGAATTACCAGCCCCAGCATTTT. The chain has TRBV11-2 and TRBJ1-5; no firm D call. V lost 0 bases and J lost 7, with 13 bases in between. Germline CDR1 is SGHAT and CDR2 is FQNNGV. This CDR3 region has 15 residues.

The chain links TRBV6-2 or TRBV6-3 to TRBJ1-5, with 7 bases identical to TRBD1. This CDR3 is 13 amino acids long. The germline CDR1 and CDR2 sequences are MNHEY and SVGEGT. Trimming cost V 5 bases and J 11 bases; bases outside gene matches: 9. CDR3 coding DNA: TGTGCCAGCAGTACAGGGGCCCGCTTTTCCCAGCATTTT. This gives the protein CASSTGARFSQHF.

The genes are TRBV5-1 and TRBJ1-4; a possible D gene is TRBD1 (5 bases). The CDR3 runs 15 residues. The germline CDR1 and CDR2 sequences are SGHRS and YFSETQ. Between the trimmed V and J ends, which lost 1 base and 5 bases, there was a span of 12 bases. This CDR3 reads CASSLYSGSNEKLFF. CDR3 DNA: TGCGCCAGCAGCTTGTATTCAGGGTCCAATGAAAAACTGTTTTTT.

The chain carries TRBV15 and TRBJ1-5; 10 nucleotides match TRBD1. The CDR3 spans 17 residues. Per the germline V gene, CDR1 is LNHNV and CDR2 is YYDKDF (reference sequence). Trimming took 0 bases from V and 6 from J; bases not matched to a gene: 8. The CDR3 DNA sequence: TGTGCCACCAGCAGAGATTACCCGGGACAGGGGTCTCAGCCCCAGCATTTT. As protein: CATSRDYPGQGSQPQHF. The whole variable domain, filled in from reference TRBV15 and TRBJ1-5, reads DAMVIQNPRYQVTQFGKPVTLSCSQTLNHNVMYWYQQKSSQAPKLLFHYYDKDFNNEADTPDNFQSRRPNTSFCFLDIRSPGLGDTAMYLCATSRDYPGQGSQPQHFGDGTRLSIL.